This entry is about one T cell receptor beta chain. Its antigen has not been determined. No base qualities exist here, and no much larger clone lies one base off it. This sample is drawn from a study of blood T cell repertoires in COVID-19 (dated by TCRdb to the early 2020s). As for the study more broadly: Samples covering the acute and convalescent phases of COVID-19 were provided by collaborators in the United States, Italy and Spain. A freely available public database, intended as a resource for researchers studying the immune response to SARS-CoV-2, is where the repertoires were released. Where available, HLA class I and class II types were taken from metadata supplied by the sample provider and were not determined by assay-based typing. The prospective study material was composed of cDNA or gDNA derived from T cells, B-cell-depleted T cells, or PBMCs. Samples were obtained from the ongoing ImmuneRACE study (first 160 participants) and from roughly 1,300 subjects provided by 6 global collaborators. Nearly every sample came with metadata listing a de-identified subject ID, COVID-19 status, age in years and sex. The dataset comprised deeply sampled blood TCRbeta repertoires from subjects exposed to, actively infected with, or recovered from COVID-19.

The investigation overall reported the following: Clinical and demographic metadata were provided uncurated, with the amount varying by source and participant.

Reading from cysteine to phenylalanine, the CDR3 counts 15 amino acids. Only the CDR3 region is kept as DNA, spanning 45 bases read in frame from base 1. The germline V gene supplies CDR1 SGHAT and CDR2 FQNNGV. At the junction V is shortened by 1 base and J by 8 bases; bases outside the gene matches: 7. The collaborating institutions used their own protocols to collect whole blood in K2EDTA tubes. For TCRbeta analysis, collaborators shipped samples as frozen whole blood, isolated PBMCs, or DNA extracted from either of those sample types. TCRbeta CDR3 regions were amplified from genomic DNA using the immunoSEQ Assay, a bias-controlled multiplex PCR. As for the authors' bioinformatics: The number of nucleated cells in each sample was estimated from the amplification of reference gene primers within the assay. Sequence reads were collapsed and filtered to measure the absolute abundance of every unique TCRbeta CDR3 rearrangement. For each sample, productive Simpson clonality was calculated by taking the square root of Simpson's diversity index across productive rearrangements. Entries here come from immuneACCESS through TCRdb and include only in-frame sequences with V and J called. Some clones fail to appear in such tables; in the studies checked, an unresolved V gene covers under half of the shortfall, and the cause of the remainder is unknown. That table furnishes V, J and clone size, whereas the DNA furnished D and trimming. The sample table records under 200,000 clones; roughly 90% of these occur just once. Of the sample, 1.5% to 2% falls within the top ten clones.

The receptor chain draws on TRBV11-2 and TRBJ2-1; 8 central bases correspond to TRBD2. This TCR derives from a man aged 18 to 30 with active or convalescent COVID-19. The specimen sequenced was peripheral blood. The CDR3 is CASSLGAGGGYEQFF. Read as DNA, the sequence is TGTGCCAGCAGCTTAGGGGCGGGGGGCGGATATGAGCAGTTCTTC.